This entry lists 23 T cell receptor beta chains sequenced from one sample in a study of T cell repertoires in cytomegalovirus infection. These receptors are not linked to any known antigen. One entry per CDR3 protein results from TCRdb running MiXCR on the reads. The top ten clones hold less than 15% of a sample with about 770,000 distinct CDR3 sequences, almost 30% of them seen once. The material sequenced was cultured CD8+ T cells from PBMCs, taken from culture after CMV antigen stimulation. The receptor source for this set is a human donor in good health (CMV status not recorded). Some clones in this sample may be carry-over from other donors' samples.

V usage is TRBV28 and J usage is TRBJ2-5; 16 nucleotides agree with TRBD2. Per the germline V gene, CDR1 is MDHEN and CDR2 is SYDVKM. V was pared by 3 bases and J by 0 bases, with 4 bases of the junction left unmatched. This CDR3 comprises 18 residues. The DNA for the CDR3 is TGTGCCAGCAGTTTTGGGACTAGCGGGGGGGAGTACCAAGAGACCCAGTACTTC. The encoded protein is CASSFGTSGGEYQETQYF.

DNA for the CDR3: TGCGCCAGCAGCCAAGATGGTGGGGGAAGCAATCAGCCCCAGCATTTT. Its translation is CASSQDGGGSNQPQHF. The gene calls are TRBV4-3 and TRBJ1-5, with D possibly matching TRBD1 (5 bases). Germline V CDR1 and CDR2: LGHNA, YSLEER. CDR3 length: 16 residues. The V gene lost 0 bases and the J gene lost 1 base, with 10 bases spanning the gap.

A remark on this clonotype: Mismatch with germline at one junction end may stem from a read error. This rearrangement joins TRBV7-3 to TRBJ2-2; TRBD2 matches 10 bases. The CDR3 is 18 amino acids. The germline gives CDR1 SGHTA, CDR2 FQGTGA. In DNA form, the CDR3 reads TGTGTCAGCAGCCCACCAACTAGCGGGGATACGAACACCGGGGAGCTGTTTTTT. Residues: CVSSPPTSGDTNTGELFF.

To note about this clonotype: A much larger clone lies one base from this, so it may be a read error. The V call is TRBV7-8, the J call TRBJ1-1, with D hard to call. Germline CDR1 reads SGHVS; CDR2 reads FQNEAQ. The CDR3 runs 14 residues. DNA for the CDR3: TGTGCCGGCAGCTGGGAACCCGGGGTCACTGAAGCTTTCTTT. This sequence encodes CAGSWEPGVTEAFF.

V is TRBV20-1 and J is TRBJ2-7; TRBD1 matches at 8 bases. V shed 5 bases, J shed 3 bases, and the junction held 6 bases outside the gene matches. CDR1 and CDR2 (germline): DFQATT, SNEGSKA (reference sequence). The CDR3 runs 13 residues. CDR3 nucleotides: TGCAGTGCTTCAGACAGGGGAGGCTACGAGCAGTACGTC. This sequence encodes CSASDRGGYEQYV.

The genes are TRBV12-3 or TRBV12-4 and TRBJ2-1, with TRBD1 identical over 7 bases. This CDR3 has 17 residues. Germline trimming cut 0 bases from V and 10 bases from J; bases unmatched to any gene: 15. The CDR3 is CASSLAPPGPGGREQFF. For the CDR3, the DNA is TGTGCCAGCAGTTTAGCGCCACCCGGCCCAGGGGGTCGAGAGCAGTTCTTC.

This clonotype has more than one count but fewer than ten. This rearrangement joins TRBV27 to TRBJ2-7; D unclear. Trimming removed 0 bases at V and 5 bases at J, with 8 bases between. The CDR3 spans 13 residues. Germline-derived CDR1 and CDR2 are MNHEY and SMNVEV (reference sequence). The CDR3 DNA reads TGTGCCAGCAGTTTATCCACCGTTAACGAGCAGTACTTC. It codes for CASSLSTVNEQYF.

The V gene is TRBV12-3 or TRBV12-4, the J gene TRBJ1-2; 8 bases are a match to TRBD1. Trimming cost V 2 bases and J 4 bases; bases outside gene matches: 9. The CDR3 sequence is 16 residues long. CDR3 DNA sequence: TGTGCCAGCAGTTTAATGCAGGGGGCCTACGGCTATGGCTACACCTTC. It encodes CASSLMQGAYGYGYTF.

The chain employs TRBV7-8 and TRBJ1-1; D is unclear. Germline V gene sequence: CDR1 SGHVS, CDR2 FQNEAQ. The germline V and J ends were trimmed by 3 bases and 6 bases, with 11 bases remaining between them. CDR3 length: 13 residues. The CDR3 sequence: CASSLGIRPEAFF. For the CDR3, the DNA is TGTGCCAGCAGCTTGGGGATCCGGCCTGAAGCTTTCTTT.

The chain links TRBV18 to TRBJ2-2; 10 positions agree with TRBD2. Germline V CDR1 and CDR2: KGHSH, LQKENI. J gave up 10 bases and V 5 bases, and 16 bases lay outside the gene matches. CDR3 length: 17 residues. The CDR3, as DNA: TGTGCCAGCTCAATTCTACCGGGACTAGCGTCGTTTGAGGAGCTGTTTTTT. Amino acid sequence: CASSILPGLASFEELFF.

This clonotype was picked up many times. The chain joins TRBV7-8 to TRBJ2-5; 10 nucleotides agree with TRBD2. CDR1 is SGHVS, CDR2 FQNEAQ, per germline. The junction had 7 bases not matched to a gene; V was cut back by 1 base and J by 2 bases. This CDR3 is built from 17 residues. The CDR3 region is CASSLDVVAGGQETQYF. The CDR3 DNA reads TGTGCCAGCAGCTTAGATGTGGTAGCGGGGGGACAAGAGACCCAGTACTTC.

V usage is TRBV4-2 and J usage is TRBJ2-2; D remains ambiguous. Looked up from germline, CDR1 is LGHNA and CDR2 is YNFKEQ. Trimming stripped 0 bases from V and 6 bases from J, with 11 bases between. CDR3 length: 15 residues. The CDR3 DNA is TGTGCCAGCAGCCAAGATCTTCGAGGCCCCGGGGAGCTGTTTTTT. Its protein is CASSQDLRGPGELFF.

The gene calls are TRBV6-5 and TRBJ2-1; 9 bases map to TRBD2. The V gene's germline CDR1 is MNHEY and CDR2 SVGAGI. The CDR3 sequence is 16 residues long. With 4 bases clipped from V and 5 bases from J, the junction kept 9 bases outside the gene matches. The CDR3 sequence: CASSFPSGGTNNEQFF. The CDR3 nucleotides are TGTGCCAGCAGTTTTCCAAGCGGGGGGACTAACAATGAGCAGTTCTTC.

V and J are TRBV5-3 and TRBJ2-2; tentative D call: TRBD2 (5 bases). TRBV5-3 is reported as an ORF; its role is uncertain. V lost 1 base and J 5 bases, leaving 15 bases between the germline ends. The CDR3 has 16 amino acids. Here the CDR3 DNA reads TGTGCCAGAAGCTTGTCGCAGCGGCTTTGGACCGGGGAGCTGTTTTTT. As protein: CARSLSQRLWTGELFF.

The chain is built from TRBV28 and TRBJ2-1; D possibly corresponds to TRBD1 (5 bases). Trimming shortened V by 2 bases and J by 5 bases, and 16 bases separated the two germline ends. This CDR3 is 16 amino acids long. Germline CDR1 and CDR2: MDHEN and SYDVKM. The CDR3 DNA reads as TGTGCCAGCAGTTTAGAGGTTAGGGGAAGGGACAATGAGCAGTTCTTC. This encodes CASSLEVRGRDNEQFF.

This clonotype was found a few times. The gene calls are TRBV4-3 and TRBJ2-2; no clear D gene. Trimming cost V 0 bases and J 6 bases, with 11 bases left between them. Germline CDR1 is LGHNA and CDR2 is YSLEER. The CDR3 is 15 residues long. This CDR3 is CASSQDRLGAGELFF. CDR3 nucleotide sequence: TGCGCCAGCAGCCAAGATAGGTTAGGCGCCGGGGAGCTGTTTTTT.

This clonotype appeared a few times. This sequence joins TRBV6-6 and TRBJ2-1; 12 nucleotides align to TRBD2. Trimming removed 5 bases from V and 0 bases from J; junction bases left unmatched: 14. This CDR3 has 20 amino acids. Germline CDR1 reads MNHNY; CDR2 reads SVGAGI (reference sequence). The CDR3 here is CASSPKLAGGPSLSYNEQFF. DNA of the CDR3: TGTGCCAGCAGTCCCAAACTAGCGGGGGGACCTTCTCTCTCCTACAATGAGCAGTTCTTC.

The rearrangement links TRBV6-6 to TRBJ1-5; the match to TRBD1 covers 9 bases. This CDR3 is built from 17 residues. Germline V lookup: CDR1 MNHNY, CDR2 SVGAGI (reference sequence). Trimming removed 0 bases from V and 3 bases from J; junction bases left unmatched: 6. This CDR3 reads CASSYSRQGDDNQPQHF. In nucleotides, the CDR3 is TGTGCCAGCAGTTACTCGCGACAGGGGGATGACAATCAGCCCCAGCATTTT.

This rearrangement joins TRBV12-5 to TRBJ1-5; D gene ambiguous. The CDR3 contains 15 residues. Germline-derived CDR1 and CDR2 are LGHNT and FRNRAP. The V gene lost 6 bases and the J gene lost 0 bases, with 12 bases spanning the gap. CDR3 DNA: TGTGCTAGTGGACTAGGCAGTAATAGCAATCAGCCCCAGCATTTT. Translation: CASGLGSNSNQPQHF.

In this sample, this clonotype turned up many times. CDR3 bases: TGTGCCAGCAGCTCCTTAAGGGGACTAGCGGGGGCAGATACGCAGTATTTT. It is translated as CASSSLRGLAGADTQYF. The rearrangement links TRBV7-2 to TRBJ2-3; TRBD2 matches at 14 bases. V lost 4 bases and J lost 4; bases outside the gene matches: 7. CDR1 SGHTA and CDR2 FQGNSA come from the germline V gene. The CDR3 runs 17 residues.

This clonotype showed up just a few times. The rearrangement uses TRBV14 and TRBJ2-3; the D is unclear. Trimming took 0 bases from V and 2 from J, leaving 9 bases between them. Germline V gene lookup returns CDR1 SGHDN and CDR2 FVKESK. This CDR3 contains 15 residues. CDR3 amino acids: CASSQEQRYTDTQYF. The DNA for the CDR3 is TGTGCCAGCAGCCAAGAACAGCGATACACAGATACGCAGTATTTT.

V is TRBV27 and J is TRBJ1-4; D remains unclear. The CDR3 runs 15 residues. V was clipped by 2 bases and J by 6 bases, with 13 bases between them. Germline V CDR1 and CDR2: MNHEY, SMNVEV (reference sequence). CDR3 sequence reads: CASSLVSNRDEKLFF. As DNA, the CDR3 is TGTGCCAGCAGTTTAGTGTCTAACCGCGATGAAAAACTGTTTTTT.

In this sample, this clonotype turned up once. The V gene is TRBV29-1, the J gene TRBJ1-1; a weak D match, TRBD1 (5 bases). Germline values: CDR1 SQVTM, CDR2 ANQGSEA. The CDR3 covers 15 residues. V was pared by 3 bases and J by 5 bases, with 19 bases between. CDR3 protein: CSVDIPGRWKTEAFF. The CDR3 region has the DNA TGCAGCGTTGATATACCAGGGCGATGGAAAACTGAAGCTTTCTTT.